A single sample gave rise to the 4 T cell receptor beta chains below, sequenced in a study of cytomegalovirus exposure and HLA in healthy donors. Some clones are missing from TCRdb's copy, which holds only in-frame ones; the method was immunoSEQ multiplex PCR. In the table there are about 150,000 clones, around nine tenths of which are singletons. Sequenced: PBMCs. All receptors derive from a man between 18 and 35 years old in good health and CMV-seropositive.

The V gene is TRBV7-2, the J gene TRBJ1-1; D ambiguous. Looked up from germline, CDR1 is SGHTA and CDR2 is FQGNSA. V lost 5 bases, J lost 5 bases, and 21 bases lay in between. This CDR3 region has 16 residues. This CDR3 is CASSRPGRGGRTEAFF. DNA for the CDR3: TGTGCCAGCAGCCGCCCTGGGCGGGGTGGGAGGACTGAAGCTTTCTTT. Full variable domain (missing parts from reference TRBV7-2 and TRBJ1-1): GAGVSQSPSNKVTEKGKDVELRCDPISGHTALYWYRQSLGQGLEFLIYFQGNSAPDKSGLPSDRFSAERTGGSVSTLTIQRTQQEDSAVYLCASSRPGRGGRTEAFFGQGTRLTVV.

The V and J genes are TRBV19 and TRBJ1-4; possibly TRBD1 for D (5 bases). Germline loops: CDR1 LNHDA, CDR2 SQIVND (reference sequence). V was clipped by 0 bases and J by 6 bases, with 8 bases between them. The CDR3 extends over 14 amino acids. The CDR3, as DNA: TGTGCCAGTAGTATAGACAGGGAGGATGAAAAACTGTTTTTT. Translation: CASSIDREDEKLFF. The variable domain in full, completed from reference TRBV19 and TRBJ1-4, reads DGGITQSPKYLFRKEGQNVTLSCEQNLNHDAMYWYRQDPGQGLRLIYYSQIVNDFQKGDIAEGYSVSREKKESFPLTVTSAQKNPTAFYLCASSIDREDEKLFFGSGTQLSVL.

The V gene is TRBV28, the J gene TRBJ2-5, with 8 positions matching TRBD2. V lost 7 bases to trimming and J lost 5 bases; unmatched junction nucleotides: 3. Germline V CDR1 and CDR2: MDHEN, SYDVKM. The CDR3 runs 12 residues. The CDR3 spells CASNGGVETQYF. CDR3 DNA sequence: TGTGCCAGCAACGGGGGGGTTGAGACCCAGTACTTC.

The chain has TRBV2 and TRBJ2-3; possible D gene TRBD2, 5 bases. This CDR3 is built from 14 residues. Germline V lookup: CDR1 SNHLY, CDR2 FYNNEI. Trimming pared 6 bases from V and 0 bases from J, leaving 10 bases between. DNA of the CDR3: TGTGCCAGCAGGGACTCGTATAGCACAGATACGCAGTATTTT. It is translated as CASRDSYSTDTQYF.